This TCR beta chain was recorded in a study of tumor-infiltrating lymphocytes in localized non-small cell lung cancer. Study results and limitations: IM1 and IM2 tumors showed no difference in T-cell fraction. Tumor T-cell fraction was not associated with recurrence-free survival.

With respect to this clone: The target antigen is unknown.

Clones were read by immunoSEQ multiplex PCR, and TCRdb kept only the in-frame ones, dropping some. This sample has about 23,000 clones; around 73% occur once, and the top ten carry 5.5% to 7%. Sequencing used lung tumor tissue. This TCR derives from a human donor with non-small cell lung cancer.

For the CDR3, the DNA is TGTGCCAGCAGCTCGACCATGGGGACAGGTCCTACCTTCTACGAGCAGTACTTC. Protein sequence: CASSSTMGTGPTFYEQYF. The chain combines TRBV11-2 with TRBJ2-7; TRBD1 matches 8 bases. The CDR3 loop spans 18 amino acids. The V segment lost 4 bases and the J segment 3 bases; nucleotides outside the gene matches: 17. Germline V lookup: CDR1 SGHAT, CDR2 FQNNGV. The full variable domain, completed using reference TRBV11-2 and TRBJ2-7, is EAGVAQSPRYKIIEKRQSVAFWCNPISGHATLYWYQQILGQGPKLLIQFQNNGVVDDSQLPKDRFSAERLKGVDSTLKIQPAKLEDSAVYLCASSSTMGTGPTFYEQYFGPGTRLTVT.